What follows describes a single TCR beta chain. Relative to the germline gene, one junction end is altered; a read error may explain this. In the study's own analysis: Amplifying reference gene primers gave estimates of nucleated cell counts. Sequencing used immunoSEQ multiplex PCR; TCRdb keeps in-frame clones, though not all of them. The V and J calls and the clone size are those of that table, but D and trimming were determined from the DNA. The sample consists of some 370,000 clones, nearly 90% of them appearing once. Germline-derived CDR1 and CDR2 are LGHNA and YNFKEQ. The CDR3 runs to 15 residues. The sample is drawn from a study of blood T cell repertoires in COVID-19. Study-level background: Sources were T cells, B-cell-depleted T cells, or PBMCs; the material itself was cDNA or gDNA.

The sequenced sample was peripheral blood. This clonotype originated in a man aged 18 to 29 with active or convalescent COVID-19. The gene calls are TRBV4-2 and TRBJ2-6; maybe TRBD1 (5 bases). Written as DNA, the CDR3 is TGTGCCAGCAGCCAAGATCTATCTGGGGCCAACGTGCTGACTTTC. As protein: CASSQDLSGANVLTF.